Listed below are T cell receptor beta chains from one sample, sequenced in a study. TCRdb fed the multiplex PCR reads into MiXCR, producing one record per CDR3 protein. The repertoire holds under 650 distinct CDR3 sequences, with 0.65% to 0.95% as singletons. Sequencing used naive CD4+ T cells sorted from blood. The receptors originated from a female donor with breast cancer. The CDR3 runs from the conserved cysteine through the conserved F or W. A D gene is named only where the DNA matches it firmly. Size is omitted from some rows. Given values are once, few, many or a class for expanded clones.

>TRBJ1-2|TRBV12-3/TRBV12-4|large|TRBD1
CASSLDRLGYTF
TGTGCCAGCAGTTTGGACAGGCTGGGCTACACCTTC
>TRBJ1-2|TRBV12-3/TRBV12-4|medium-sized|.
CASSYSNYGYTF
TGTGCCAGCAGTTACTCTAACTATGGCTACACCTTC
>TRBJ1-2|TRBV12-3/TRBV12-4|hyperexpanded|TRBD1
CASSPGQGMGYTF
TGTGCCAGCAGTCCCGGACAGGGTATGGGCTACACCTTC
>TRBJ1-2|TRBV12-3/TRBV12-4|medium-sized|.
CASSLENRNYGYTF
TGTGCCAGCAGTTTAGAAAATCGTAACTATGGCTACACCTTC
>TRBJ1-2|TRBV12-3/TRBV12-4|medium-sized|.
CASSLDSNYGYTF
TGTGCCAGCAGTTTAGACAGTAACTATGGCTACACCTTC
>TRBJ1-2|TRBV12-3/TRBV12-4|few|.
CASSSSFYTF
TGTGCCAGCAGCTCCTCCTTCTACACCTTC
>TRBJ1-2|TRBV12-3/TRBV12-4|medium-sized|.
CASRETVVLYGYTF
TGTGCCAGCAGAGAGACAGTCGTTCTTTATGGCTACACCTTC
>TRBJ1-2|TRBV12-3/TRBV12-4|large|TRBD1
CASTRTGESHGYTF
TGTGCCAGCACCCGGACAGGGGAGAGCCATGGCTACACCTTC
>TRBJ1-2|TRBV12-3/TRBV12-4|large|TRBD1
CASTWTGAYGYTF
TGTGCCAGCACTTGGACAGGGGCCTATGGCTACACCTTC
>TRBJ1-2|TRBV12-3/TRBV12-4|large|.
CASSSYTNYGYTF
TGTGCCAGCAGCTCATACACCAACTATGGCTACACCTTC
>TRBJ1-2|TRBV12-3/TRBV12-4|hyperexpanded|.
CASSSSADGYTF
TGTGCCAGCAGTTCAAGCGCGGATGGCTACACCTTC
>TRBJ1-2|TRBV12-3/TRBV12-4|hyperexpanded|TRBD1
CASSLPTGRGYTF
TGTGCCAGCAGTCTGCCGACAGGGCGAGGCTACACCTTC
>TRBJ1-2|TRBV12-3/TRBV12-4|medium-sized|.
CASSRTREGGYTF
TGTGCCAGCAGTCGGACCAGGGAGGGCGGCTACACCTTC
>TRBJ1-2|TRBV12-3/TRBV12-4|large|.
CASSSPGARGGYTF
TGTGCCAGCAGTTCTCCCGGGGCCCGTGGAGGCTACACCTTC
>TRBJ1-2|TRBV12-3/TRBV12-4|large|.
CASSLAPGNNYGYTF
TGTGCCAGCAGTTTAGCGCCGGGAAATAACTATGGCTACACCTTC
>TRBJ1-2|TRBV12-3/TRBV12-4|medium-sized|.
CASSREVYGYTF
TGTGCCAGCAGTCGGGAGGTCTATGGCTACACCTTC
>TRBJ1-2|TRBV12-3/TRBV12-4|large|.
CASSFEGTGYTF
TGTGCCAGCAGTTTTGAGGGTACAGGCTACACCTTC
>TRBJ1-2|TRBV12-3/TRBV12-4|large|.
CASSLGLPYGYTF
TGTGCCAGCAGTTTGGGACTCCCCTATGGCTACACCTTC
>TRBJ1-2|TRBV12-3/TRBV12-4|large|.
CASSSQRGYTF
TGTGCCAGCAGTAGCCAACGCGGCTACACCTTC
>TRBJ1-2|TRBV12-3/TRBV12-4|medium-sized|.
CASSLGGRVDYGYTF
TGTGCCAGCAGTTTGGGAGGCAGGGTGGACTATGGCTACACCTTC
>TRBJ1-2|TRBV12-3/TRBV12-4|medium-sized|TRBD1
CASSIGTGISYGYTF
TGTGCCAGCAGTATCGGGACAGGGATCTCTTATGGCTACACCTTC
>TRBJ1-2|TRBV12-3/TRBV12-4|medium-sized|.
CASSLGYGYTF
TGTGCCAGCAGTTTAGGCTATGGCTACACCTTC
>TRBJ1-2|TRBV12-3/TRBV12-4|medium-sized|TRBD1
CASSLGDRANYGYTF
TGTGCCAGCAGTCTAGGGGACAGAGCTAACTATGGCTACACCTTC
>TRBJ1-2|TRBV12-3/TRBV12-4|large|.
CASSFRDGYGYTF
TGTGCCAGCAGTTTCCGGGACGGCTATGGCTACACCTTC
>TRBJ1-2|TRBV12-3/TRBV12-4|large|.
CASSSGILNYGYTF
TGTGCCAGCAGTTCAGGGATACTTAACTATGGCTACACCTTC
>TRBJ1-2|TRBV12-3/TRBV12-4|medium-sized|.
CASSLRPTNYGYTF
TGTGCCAGCAGTCTACGGCCGACCAACTATGGCTACACCTTC
>TRBJ1-2|TRBV12-3/TRBV12-4|medium-sized|TRBD1
CASSLRTGPPLNYGYTF
TGTGCCAGCAGTTTAAGGACAGGACCTCCTCTTAACTATGGCTACACCTTC
>TRBJ1-2|TRBV12-3/TRBV12-4|large|.
CASSVQGANYGYTF
TGTGCCAGCAGCGTACAGGGTGCTAACTATGGCTACACCTTC
>TRBJ1-2|TRBV12-3/TRBV12-4|large|.
CASRTGYYGYTF
TGTGCCAGCAGAACAGGGTACTATGGCTACACCTTC
>TRBJ1-2|TRBV12-3/TRBV12-4|large|TRBD1
CASSNLGQVYGYTF
TGTGCCAGCAGTAACTTGGGACAGGTCTATGGCTACACCTTC
>TRBJ1-2|TRBV12-3/TRBV12-4|large|.
CASSLDRSYGYTF
TGTGCCAGCAGCCTCGACAGGAGTTATGGCTACACCTTC
>TRBJ1-2|TRBV12-3/TRBV12-4|medium-sized|TRBD1
CASRGGQVNYGYTF
TGTGCCAGCAGAGGAGGACAGGTGAACTATGGCTACACCTTC
>TRBJ1-2|TRBV12-3/TRBV12-4|.|.
CASSPDRRSGYGYTF
TGTGCCAGCAGCCCTGACCGCCGATCGGGCTATGGCTACACCTTC
>TRBJ1-2|TRBV12-3/TRBV12-4|large|.
CASSLDSYGYTF
TGTGCCAGCAGTTTAGACAGCTATGGCTACACCTTC
>TRBJ1-2|TRBV12-3/TRBV12-4|medium-sized|.
CATDPGNNPYGYTF
TGTGCCACCGATCCGGGGAATAATCCTTATGGCTACACCTTC
>TRBJ1-2|TRBV12-3/TRBV12-4|medium-sized|.
CASSLAGTAIGGYTF
TGTGCCAGCAGTTTAGCCGGGACGGCGATAGGTGGCTACACCTTC
>TRBJ1-2|TRBV12-3/TRBV12-4|medium-sized|TRBD1
CASSFRQGFRGYTF
TGTGCCAGCAGTTTTAGACAGGGGTTCCGCGGCTACACCTTC